Below, 5 T cell receptor beta chains from the same sample are listed, as sequenced in a study of cytomegalovirus exposure and HLA in healthy donors. Produced via immunoSEQ multiplex PCR; TCRdb's table is partial and in-frame only. The sample has 120,000 or so clones, about nine tenths seen once. Sequences were obtained from PBMCs. Source of these receptors: a man aged 30-40 years in good health and CMV-seronegative.

This chain joins TRBV6-1 and TRBJ1-1; weak D call: TRBD1 (5 bases). V lost 8 bases to trimming and J lost 11 bases, with 24 bases between them. Germline loops: CDR1 MNHNS, CDR2 SASEGT. The length of the CDR3 is 14 residues. For the CDR3, the DNA is TGTGCCAGCCCGCCGCCCGGGGGTAGATGGGGGGCTTTCTTT. It encodes CASPPPGGRWGAFF.

The chain uses TRBV2 and TRBJ1-3; TRBD1 matches 10 bases. Germline loops: CDR1 SNHLY, CDR2 FYNNEI. The CDR3 sequence is 15 residues long. Trimming cost V 7 bases and J 1 base; bases outside gene matches: 4. CDR3 coding DNA: TGTGCCAGCAAAGACAGGGGGCTTTCTGGAAACACCATATATTTT. Translation gives CASKDRGLSGNTIYF.

The chain joins TRBV18 to TRBJ1-5; maybe TRBD1 (5 bases). The CDR3 has 13 amino acids. V was pared by 2 bases and J by 7 bases, with 9 bases between. Germline V gene sequence: CDR1 KGHSH, CDR2 LQKENI. CDR3 residues: CASSPGGGQPQHF. CDR3 coding DNA: TGTGCCAGCTCACCAGGGGGAGGGCAGCCCCAGCATTTT.

This chain uses TRBV2 with TRBJ1-2; D is unclear. Between the trimmed V and J ends, which lost 11 bases and 5 bases, there was a span of 15 bases. CDR1 is SNHLY, CDR2 FYNNEI, per germline. The CDR3 is 12 residues long. The CDR3 is CAQRGADYGYTF. The DNA for the CDR3 is TGTGCCCAGCGTGGCGCGGATTATGGCTACACCTTC.

This chain connects TRBV27 to TRBJ2-1, with TRBD2 as a possible D gene (6 bases). The CDR3 length is 14 residues. Trimming pared 5 bases from V and 0 bases from J, leaving 8 bases between. Germline lookup yields CDR1 MNHEY and CDR2 SMNVEV (reference sequence). This CDR3 is CASSRGSSYNEQFF. CDR3 nucleotide sequence: TGTGCCAGCAGTCGGGGGAGCTCCTACAATGAGCAGTTCTTC.